These T cell receptor beta chains were read from a single sample in a study of cytomegalovirus exposure and HLA in healthy donors. Repertoires were generated with immunoSEQ multiplex PCR, while TCRdb's copy carries only in-frame clones and drops some. The top ten clones hold about 0.9% of a sample with over 150,000 clones, roughly 87% of them seen once. Sequenced sample: PBMCs. Receptors originate from a woman aged 25 to 39 in good health and CMV-seronegative. Both conserved end residues are part of each CDR3. D genes are given only for firm matches. Expanded clones are given a class, and other clones once, few, many or no size at all.

few	-	TRBJ2-7	TRBV7-2	TGTGCCAGCAGCTTAATGGGAGAACAGTACTTC	CASSLMGEQYF
-	-	TRBJ1-5	TRBV10-3	TGTGCCATCACGTGGGGCCTCAATCAGCCCCAGCATTTT	CAITWGLNQPQHF
-	TRBD2	TRBJ2-7	TRBV6-4	TGTGCCAGCAGTGTAGAGCGGGGCTCCTACGAGCAGTACTTC	CASSVERGSYEQYF
-	-	TRBJ2-2	TRBV2	TGTGCCAGCAGTGATCCAGCGAACACCGGGGAGCTGTTTTTT	CASSDPANTGELFF
-	-	TRBJ1-1	TRBV19	TGTGCCAGTAGTATACTCGAGGGCAGGGGTTTGGCTTTCTTT	CASSILEGRGLAFF
-	-	TRBJ2-7	TRBV7-6	TGTGCCAGCAGCTTAGGTCAGGGGAACGAGCAGTACTTC	CASSLGQGNEQYF
-	-	TRBJ1-5	TRBV10-2	TGCGCCAGCAGTGAGGGAGGAGATAGCAATCAGCCCCAGCATTTT	CASSEGGDSNQPQHF
-	-	TRBJ1-2	TRBV5-4	TGTGCCAGCAGCTTGGATCAGGGGAAAAAGGTATCGGGCGGCTACACCTTC	CASSLDQGKKVSGGYTF
-	-	TRBJ1-2	TRBV7-9	TGTGCCAGCAGCTTCGGTCGGGAGCAGGCCTATGGCTACACCTTC	CASSFGREQAYGYTF
-	-	TRBJ1-2	TRBV7-9	TGTGCCAGCAGCCGAGGGATCGAGGGATATGGCTACACCTTC	CASSRGIEGYGYTF
-	TRBD2	TRBJ2-1	TRBV2	TGTGCCAGCAGTTTTGACAGCGGGACTAGCGGGAGCCCTCGGTTCTTC	CASSFDSGTSGSPRFF
-	-	TRBJ1-1	TRBV14	TGTGCCAGCAGCCACGACGGGAACCCGAACACTGAAGCTTTCTTT	CASSHDGNPNTEAFF
few	-	TRBJ1-1	TRBV27	TGTGCCAGCAGTTTCGGGGGGAATGAAGCTTTCTTT	CASSFGGNEAFF